Included here is one T cell receptor (beta chain) sequence, with context. Its antigen is undetermined. These data are taken from a study of beta chain features in type 1 diabetes. Background on the study: On cell yields, gender and age, patients and healthy donors were similar. Study conclusions and caveats: Moderate yet significant TCRB CDR3 shortening was seen in Type 1 diabetes patients in all four CD4+ subsets. In cDNA sequencing, cells with high TCR expression could be over-represented.

The V gene end was trimmed by 4 bases and the J gene end by 3 bases; junction bases not matched to a gene: 4. The CDR3 covers 14 residues. CDR1 is SGHKS and CDR2 is YYEKEE in the germline V gene (reference sequence). Every isolated RNA sample was fully reverse transcribed, so sequencing captured expressed TCRB transcripts. Sequenced by immunoSEQ multiplex PCR; TCRdb stores in-frame clones only, minus some. This table has roughly 38,000 clones, 66% appearing once. The gene calls are TRBV5-5 and TRBJ1-3, with TRBD1 matching 7 bases. The material sequenced was Tregs from blood. This sequence originates from a man younger than 45 with type 1 diabetes. Some clones in this sample may be carry-over from other donors' samples. CDR3 protein: CASSARQGGNTIYF. The CDR3 nucleotides read TGTGCCAGCAGCGCCAGACAGGGTGGAAACACCATATATTTT.